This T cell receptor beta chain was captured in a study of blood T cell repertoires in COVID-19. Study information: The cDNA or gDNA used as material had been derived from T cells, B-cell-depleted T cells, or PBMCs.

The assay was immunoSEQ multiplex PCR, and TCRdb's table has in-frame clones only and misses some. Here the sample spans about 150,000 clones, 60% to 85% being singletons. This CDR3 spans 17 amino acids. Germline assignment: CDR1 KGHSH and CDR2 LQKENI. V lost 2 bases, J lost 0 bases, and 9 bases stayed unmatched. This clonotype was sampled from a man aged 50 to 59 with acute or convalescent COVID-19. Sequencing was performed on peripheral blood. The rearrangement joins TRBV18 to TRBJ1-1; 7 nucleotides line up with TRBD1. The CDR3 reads CASSPTGQVGMNTEAFF. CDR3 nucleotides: TGTGCCAGCTCACCAACCGGACAGGTCGGCATGAACACTGAAGCTTTCTTT.